This T cell receptor beta chain came from a study of cytomegalovirus exposure and HLA in healthy donors. Findings of the study overall: In a later analysis, a missense DCLRE1C variant was linked to TCR beta V- and J-gene trimming. It was in a later analysis that TCR association rates were seen to vary by HLA locus, highest for DRB1 and lowest for HLA-C. Investigators reported fewer than 200 TCR beta chains as tied to cytomegalovirus. There were some V segments, including TRBV6-2 and TRBV6-3, excluded as indistinguishable.

The length of the CDR3 is 16 residues. The V gene's germline CDR1 is SGHDT and CDR2 YYEEEE. Vbeta (60) and Jbeta (13) primers were used in the PCR. Produced via immunoSEQ multiplex PCR; TCRdb's table is partial and in-frame only. The sample carries more than 75,000 clones, 79% recorded once. Details on this clone: Its specificity is not known. At one end, the junction sequence differs from germline, possibly due to a read error.

The sequenced sample was PBMCs. The clonotype was recovered from a woman in her 40s in good health and CMV-seronegative. This chain uses TRBV5-6 with TRBJ1-2; 8 bases align to TRBD1. The DNA for the CDR3 is TGTGCCAGCAGCGCAACCGGACAGGGATTCATCTATGGCTACCCCTTC. Translation gives CASSATGQGFIYGYPF.